Presented here are 25 T cell receptor beta chains from one specimen sequenced in a study of cytomegalovirus exposure and HLA in healthy donors. The PCR was carried out with 60 Vbeta primers and 13 Jbeta primers. Using immunoSEQ multiplex PCR, the repertoire was profiled, and TCRdb retains in-frame clones only, with some absent. The profile covers more than 150,000 clones, with around 80% appearing a single time and under 1.5% taken by the ten largest. The sample taken for sequencing was PBMCs. Source of these receptors: a male donor in good health and CMV-seronegative.

The chain combines TRBV18 with TRBJ1-1; D remains ambiguous. Trimming shortened V by 5 bases and J by 0 bases, and 10 bases separated the two germline ends. Per germline, CDR1 KGHSH and CDR2 LQKENI. The CDR3 consists of 14 residues. This CDR3 reads CASSERELNTEAFF. The DNA of the CDR3 is TGTGCCAGCTCAGAACGGGAGTTGAACACTGAAGCTTTCTTT. Supplemented by reference TRBV18 and TRBJ1-1, the full variable domain reads NAGVMQNPRHLVRRRGQEARLRCSPMKGHSHVYWYRQLPEEGLKFMVYLQKENIIDESGMPKERFSAEFPKEGPSILRIQQVVRGDSAAYFCASSERELNTEAFFGQGTRLTVV.

There are a few counts of this clone. The sample contains more than one DNA sequence encoding this CDR3. The rearrangement links TRBV10-1 to TRBJ1-4; maybe TRBD1 (6 bases). V shed 7 bases and J shed 8 bases, with 14 bases lying between them. The CDR3 runs 13 residues. Germline lookup yields CDR1 WNHNN and CDR2 SYGVQD (reference sequence). The CDR3 is CASITGLGEKLFF. CDR3 coding DNA: TGCGCCAGCATAACAGGGCTCGGGGAAAAACTGTTTTTT.

This sequence joins TRBV6-4 and TRBJ2-1, with 7 bases that match TRBD1. This CDR3 spans 13 amino acids. Trimming removed 4 bases from V and 8 bases from J; junction bases left unmatched: 5. The germline V gene has CDR1 MRHNA and CDR2 SNTAGT. CDR3 coding DNA: TGTGCCAGCAGTGGAGACAGGGCCCATGAGCAGTTCTTC. It encodes CASSGDRAHEQFF.

The J gene is TRBJ2-7, the V gene TRBV2, with a weak D call TRBD1 (5 bases). This CDR3 comprises 14 residues. V shed 5 bases and J shed 2 bases, with 13 bases lying between them. The germline V gene has CDR1 SNHLY and CDR2 FYNNEI. CDR3 loop: CASSYTVGPYEQYF. The CDR3 DNA reads TGTGCCAGCAGTTATACGGTGGGGCCCTACGAGCAGTACTTC. Complete variable domain (other parts from reference TRBV2 and TRBJ2-7): EPEVTQTPSHQVTQMGQEVILRCVPISNHLYFYWYRQILGQKVEFLVSFYNNEISEKSEIFDDQFSVERPDGSNFTLKIRSTKLEDSAMYFCASSYTVGPYEQYFGPGTRLTVT.

This clone was seen just once. CDR3 sequence (DNA): TGTGCCAGTAGTATCGCAGGGCCTTGGGAGACCCAGTACTTC. It codes for CASSIAGPWETQYF. The V call is TRBV19, the J call TRBJ2-5; possible D gene TRBD1, 5 bases. V shed 3 bases and J shed 5 bases, with 13 bases lying between them. The germline CDR1 and CDR2 sequences are LNHDA and SQIVND (reference sequence). The CDR3 runs 14 residues.

V and J are TRBV7-3 and TRBJ1-1; the D gene is possibly TRBD1 (5 bases). V was trimmed by 0 bases and J by 7 bases, leaving 12 bases between them. The CDR3 contains 14 residues. In germline, CDR1 is SGHTA, CDR2 FQGTGA. The CDR3 loop is CASSLTGGSGEAFF. As DNA, the CDR3 is TGTGCCAGCAGCTTAACGGGGGGTTCAGGTGAAGCTTTCTTT. The entire variable domain, with the rest obtained from reference TRBV7-3 and TRBJ1-1, is as follows: GAGVSQTPSNKVTEKGKYVELRCDPISGHTALYWYRQSLGQGPEFLIYFQGTGAADDSGLPNDRFFAVRPEGSVSTLKIQRTERGDSAVYLCASSLTGGSGEAFFGQGTRLTVV.

The CDR3 region has the DNA TGTGCCAGCAGTGCGGACAGGGGTATTAGCAATGAGCAGTTCTTC. Its translation: CASSADRGISNEQFF. V usage is TRBV27 and J usage is TRBJ2-1; TRBD1 matches at 9 bases. The CDR3 is 15 residues long. Germline values: CDR1 MNHEY, CDR2 SMNVEV (reference sequence). V dropped 5 bases and J dropped 6; count of bases not matched to a gene: 8.

V gene TRBV18 combines with J gene TRBJ1-1; 7 bases line up with TRBD1. The CDR3 totals 13 residues. V trimming: 4 bases; J trimming: 6 bases; junction bases outside the gene matches: 5. The germline V gene encodes CDR1 KGHSH and CDR2 LQKENI. The CDR3 spells CASSRRDRAEAFF. CDR3 bases: TGTGCCAGCTCACGTAGGGACAGAGCTGAAGCTTTCTTT.

V usage is TRBV6-5 and J usage is TRBJ1-6; 8 bases match TRBD1. V trimming: 2 bases; J trimming: 8 bases; junction bases outside the gene matches: 5. This CDR3 is built from 15 residues. Per the germline V gene, CDR1 is MNHEY and CDR2 is SVGAGI. The chain's CDR3 is CASSYNGQGDSPLHF. The CDR3 bases are TGTGCCAGCAGTTACAACGGACAGGGCGATTCACCCCTCCACTTT.

This chain links TRBV6-5 with TRBJ2-6; D is possibly TRBD1 (5 bases). The length of the CDR3 is 14 residues. The germline V gene has CDR1 MNHEY and CDR2 SVGAGI. The germline V and J ends were trimmed by 6 bases and 0 bases, with 6 bases remaining between them. The CDR3 region is CASRDSSGANVLTF. In nucleotides, the CDR3 is TGTGCCAGCAGAGACAGCTCTGGGGCCAACGTCCTGACTTTC.

The genes are TRBV6-5 and TRBJ2-7, with TRBD1 identical over 9 bases. The CDR3 runs 14 residues. Trimming at V came to 7 bases and at J to 3 bases, leaving 7 bases not matched to a gene. Germline CDR1 MNHEY, CDR2 SVGAGI. The CDR3 spells CASKRGQGIYEQYF. CDR3 nucleotide sequence: TGTGCCAGCAAGAGGGGACAGGGAATCTACGAGCAGTACTTC.

This clone was seen once. The gene calls are TRBV2 and TRBJ2-7; TRBD2 agrees at 14 bases. V lost 6 bases to trimming and J lost 7 bases; unmatched junction nucleotides: 5. The CDR3 has 14 amino acids. The germline CDR1 and CDR2 sequences are SNHLY and FYNNEI. CDR3 in amino acids: CASRGGLAGVEQYF. The CDR3 DNA reads as TGTGCCAGCAGGGGGGGACTAGCGGGAGTAGAGCAGTACTTC.

This chain connects TRBV9 to TRBJ1-4; D is undetermined. CDR3 size: 14 residues. The germline CDR1 and CDR2 sequences are SGDLS and YYNGEE. The germline V and J ends were trimmed by 0 bases and 8 bases, with 11 bases remaining between them. As DNA, the CDR3 is TGTGCCAGCAGCGTAGGCGGCGCTACGGAAAAACTGTTTTTT. This sequence encodes CASSVGGATEKLFF.

The rearrangement links TRBV5-4 to TRBJ2-5; the D gene is possibly TRBD2 (6 bases). The J call may be incorrect, as the DNA end agrees better with TRBJ2-7. Germline CDR1 is SGHNT and CDR2 is YYREEE (reference sequence). This CDR3 region has 14 residues. CDR3 DNA sequence: TGTGCCAGCAGGGAAGAGGGACTTTCCTACGAGCAGTACTTC. It yields the protein CASREEGLSYEQYF.

CDR3 nucleotide sequence: TGTGCCAGTAGTATAGATCCCGGCAGGGGCCGCGGCTACACCTTC. Translation gives CASSIDPGRGRGYTF. The chain links TRBV19 to TRBJ1-2, with a weak D call TRBD1 (6 bases). V was clipped by 0 bases and J by 8 bases, with 16 bases between them. Germline-derived CDR1 and CDR2 are LNHDA and SQIVND (reference sequence). CDR3 length: 15 residues.

The sample holds a few counts of this clone. This rearrangement joins TRBV10-3 to TRBJ2-3; the match to TRBD2 covers 12 bases. The CDR3 extends over 15 amino acids. V shed 6 bases and J 2 bases; nucleotides not matched to a gene: 3. The germline gives CDR1 ENHRY, CDR2 SYGVKD. The CDR3 spells CAISGTSGHTDTQYF. Here the CDR3 DNA reads TGTGCCATCAGCGGGACTAGCGGGCACACAGATACGCAGTATTTT.

V usage is TRBV27 and J usage is TRBJ1-2; 9 positions match TRBD1. Germline V CDR1 and CDR2: MNHEY, SMNVEV (reference sequence). This CDR3 spans 14 amino acids. The J segment lost 7 bases and the V segment lost 4 bases, leaving 7 bases of the junction unmatched. The CDR3 DNA follows: TGTGCCAGCAGTTCCACAGGGGGCCAGAGTGGCTACACCTTC. Translated: CASSSTGGQSGYTF.

This chain links TRBV9 with TRBJ2-2; the D is unclear. The germline V gene encodes CDR1 SGDLS and CDR2 YYNGEE. V was pared by 0 bases and J by 0 bases, with 9 bases between. This CDR3 has 16 residues. For the CDR3, the DNA is TGTGCCAGCAGCGTAGTCGAGACAACGAACACCGGGGAGCTGTTTTTT. It specifies CASSVVETTNTGELFF.

This clone was detected a few times. The rearrangement uses TRBV5-4 and TRBJ1-2; possibly TRBD1 for D (5 bases). The V end was cut by 4 bases, the J end by 1 base, with 11 bases between. The germline V gene encodes CDR1 SGHNT and CDR2 YYREEE (reference sequence). This CDR3 comprises 14 residues. CDR3 loop: CASSLEGDNYGYTF. As DNA, the CDR3 is TGTGCCAGCAGCCTAGAAGGGGATAACTATGGCTACACCTTC. Combining the CDR3 with reference TRBV5-4 and TRBJ1-2 gives the whole variable domain ETGVTQSPTHLIKTRGQQVTLRCSSQSGHNTVSWYQQALGQGPQFIFQYYREEENGRGNFPPRFSGLQFPNYSSELNVNALELDDSALYLCASSLEGDNYGYTFGSGTRLTVV.

Concerning this clone: The sample has other DNA sequences that encode this CDR3 too. The V call is TRBV2, the J call TRBJ2-1, with 10 bases identical to TRBD1. Per germline, CDR1 SNHLY and CDR2 FYNNEI. J gave up 4 bases and V 3 bases, and 3 bases lay outside the gene matches. CDR3 length: 15 amino acids. CDR3 protein: CASSEDRGGYNEQFF. As DNA, the CDR3 is TGTGCCAGCAGTGAGGACAGGGGGGGATACAATGAGCAGTTCTTC.

V gene TRBV6-6 combines with J gene TRBJ1-1; D might be TRBD1 (6 bases). CDR3 length equals 15 residues. V was pared by 0 bases and J by 5 bases, with 13 bases between. Per the germline V gene, CDR1 is MNHNY and CDR2 is SVGAGI (reference sequence). CDR3 amino acids: CASSYSRGGRTEAFF. For the CDR3, the DNA is TGTGCCAGCAGTTACTCGAGGGGGGGTCGGACTGAAGCTTTCTTT.

This clone was picked up a small number of times. This sequence joins TRBV20-1 and TRBJ1-1; D uncertain. The length of the CDR3 is 11 residues. Deletions cut 5 bases from V and 0 bases from J, with 4 bases between. The germline CDR1 and CDR2 sequences are DFQATT and SNEGSKA (reference sequence). CDR3 in DNA: TGCAGTGCTGACATGAACACTGAAGCTTTCTTT. It encodes CSADMNTEAFF.

The chain has TRBV5-1 and TRBJ1-6; D not resolved. This CDR3 has 16 residues. Trimming pared 3 bases from V and 0 bases from J, leaving 10 bases between. Germline assignment: CDR1 SGHRS and CDR2 YFSETQ. The CDR3 DNA reads TGCGCCAGCAGCTCCCTGGCTCGCTCCTATAATTCACCCCTCCACTTT. This translates into CASSSLARSYNSPLHF.

This chain connects TRBV11-2 to TRBJ1-1, with TRBD1 identical over 9 bases. V lost 5 bases to trimming and J lost 5 bases; unmatched junction nucleotides: 3. This CDR3 spans 13 amino acids. CDR1 is SGHAT, CDR2 FQNNGV, per germline. CDR3 in amino acids: CASSVTGGTEAFF. In DNA, the CDR3 is TGTGCCAGCAGCGTGACAGGGGGTACTGAAGCTTTCTTT.

This chain links TRBV9 with TRBJ2-3; D gene ambiguous. Germline V gene sequence: CDR1 SGDLS, CDR2 YYNGEE. Between the trimmed V and J ends, which lost 0 bases and 2 bases, there was a span of 4 bases. The CDR3 is 13 amino acids. CDR3 loop: CASSVVFTDTQYF. CDR3 DNA: TGTGCCAGCAGCGTAGTATTCACAGATACGCAGTATTTT.